The next 8 T cell receptor beta chains were all read from a single sample in a study of cytomegalovirus exposure and HLA in healthy donors (dated 2017 in TCRdb). Libraries were prepared through the immunoSEQ multiplex PCR assay. A mixture of 60 forward primers for TCR Vbeta segments and 13 reverse primers for TCR Jbeta segments was used in the multiplex PCR. Here the immuneACCESS table is served through TCRdb, limited to in-frame sequences with V and J called. Missing clones are a known gap in these copies; in checked studies unresolved V genes cover under half, and the rest lacks a known reason. The sample data list 75,000 to 100,000 clones, and 55% to 75% of these were observed just once. Of the sample, approximately 3% is held by the ten largest clones. The sample comprised PBMCs. These TCRs come from a man aged 60-69 years in good health and CMV-seronegative.

The rearrangement uses TRBV7-2 and TRBJ2-5; 10 bases fit TRBD1. Germline V gene data show CDR1 as SGHTA and CDR2 as FQGNSA. The CDR3 extends over 14 amino acids. J was trimmed by 2 bases and V by 6 bases; bases with no gene match: 3. The CDR3 here is CASSSDRGQETQYF. The CDR3 DNA is TGTGCCAGCAGTTCGGACAGGGGGCAAGAGACCCAGTACTTC.

This clone is a singleton in its sample. This chain joins TRBV18 and TRBJ2-5; perhaps TRBD1 as D (5 bases). Germline CDR1 is KGHSH and CDR2 is LQKENI. The V end was cut by 3 bases, the J end by 5 bases, with 13 bases between. The CDR3 length is 14 residues. CDR3 coding DNA: TGTGCCAGCTCACCTGCCAGGGCTTCGGAGACCCAGTACTTC. Translation: CASSPARASETQYF.

The V and J genes are TRBV6-4 and TRBJ2-1; TRBD1 is a possible D gene (5 bases). The CDR3 is 13 amino acids. The V gene lost 4 bases and the J gene lost 7 bases, with 11 bases spanning the gap. Per germline, CDR1 MRHNA and CDR2 SNTAGT. This CDR3 reads CASSADSFNEQFF. The CDR3 DNA reads TGTGCCAGCAGTGCAGACAGTTTTAATGAGCAGTTCTTC.

The J gene is TRBJ1-1, the V gene TRBV18, with TRBD1 matching over 9 bases. Germline assignment: CDR1 KGHSH and CDR2 LQKENI. The V and J ends lost 4 bases and 1 base, in that order; junction bases with no gene match: 4. This CDR3 region has 15 residues. DNA of the CDR3: TGTGCCAGCTCACATGGACAGGGGAAGAACACTGAAGCTTTCTTT. The encoded protein is CASSHGQGKNTEAFF.

The chain is built from TRBV5-4 and TRBJ2-7; 10 bases agree with TRBD1. Germline V lookup: CDR1 SGHNT, CDR2 YYREEE (reference sequence). V was pared by 4 bases and J by 0 bases, with 7 bases of the junction left unmatched. The CDR3 contains 16 residues. DNA for the CDR3: TGTGCCAGCAGCCGAAGAGGGACAGGGGTCTCCTACGAGCAGTACTTC. It translates to CASSRRGTGVSYEQYF.

This clone appeared a single time. This chain joins TRBV28 and TRBJ1-5, with D perhaps TRBD1 (6 bases). There are 16 residues in the CDR3. Deletions cut 4 bases from V and 5 bases from J, with 18 bases between. Germline V CDR1 and CDR2: MDHEN, SYDVKM. CDR3 DNA: TGTGCCAGCAGTTCCATCAGGGGCTCCGGCTATCAGCCCCAGCATTTT. Translation gives CASSSIRGSGYQPQHF.

The chain employs TRBV29-1 and TRBJ2-2, with 8 bases lining up with TRBD2. The trim removed 6 bases at V and 6 bases at J, leaving 9 bases unmatched. The CDR3 consists of 14 residues. Germline assignment: CDR1 SQVTM and CDR2 ANQGSEA. This chain's CDR3 is CSVATGGDAGELFF. CDR3 DNA sequence: TGCAGCGTCGCAACCGGGGGGGACGCCGGGGAGCTGTTTTTT.

The V call is TRBV7-9, the J call TRBJ2-7; D may be TRBD1 (6 bases). Germline CDR1 reads SEHNR; CDR2 reads FQNEAQ (reference sequence). Trimming stripped 6 bases from V and 3 bases from J, with 12 bases between. CDR3 length equals 13 residues. CDR3 coding DNA: TGTGCCAGCAGACAAACAGGGATCTACGAGCAGTACTTC. This encodes CASRQTGIYEQYF.